This T cell receptor (beta chain) was obtained from a study of CD8 T cells in Susac syndrome (dated by TCRdb to between 2018 and 2021). For the wider study: Of the Susac syndrome patients who were sequenced, over five had clinically active disease and roughly eight were in clinical remission. Whether CD8+ T cell activation and differentiation in Susac syndrome was antigen driven was tested using repertoire sequencing. At the time of blood withdrawal, Susac syndrome patients were either therapy-naive, taking corticosteroids (with some also receiving IVIg), or on IVIg alone.

RNA was extracted using the RNeasy kit, and about 0.45 to 1 microgram was reverse transcribed with random hexamers. The immunoSEQ multiplex PCR assay, which covers 54 Vbeta and 13 Jbeta segments, was used to amplify TCR beta CDR3 regions. To correct PCR amplification bias, a synthetic template baseline was used for both primer optimization and computational correction. The paper's data handling went like this. Reads were annotated to V, D and J genes per IMGT and analyzed with immunoSEQ Analyzer, keeping only productive sequences. Clonality was computed as one minus Shannon entropy normalized by log2 of the number of productive unique sequences. Public and private clones were assessed among the 100 most prevalent clones of each patient and control. Susac-specific clones were defined as absent from healthy and MS cohorts, around 1,000 published viral clones and other ImmuneACCESS disease sequences. TCRdb reworked the public reads: Q25 trimming with fastp, MiXCR clone assembly, productive beta chains retained. Here each entry gathers all rows of one CDR3 protein and keeps the most common genes and DNA. For this entry, the V and J calls and clone size follow TCRdb and not the study's own pipeline. Counted in this sample were under 200,000 distinct CDR3 sequences; 85% to 95% of them appeared once. The ten largest make up 0.12% of the sample.

Study-wide findings and limitations: The CD4+ T cell repertoire of patients with Susac syndrome showed no detectable clonal expansion. The number of individuals in the TCR sequencing and HLA analysis was acknowledged as relatively small.

The CDR3, from cysteine to phenylalanine, totals 14 residues. Just the 42-base CDR3 DNA is kept, in frame starting at base 1. Trimming costs V 4 bases and J 5 bases, and their ends lie 12 bases apart. CDR1 and CDR2 are drawn from the germline V gene: KGHDR, SFDVKD. About this clonotype itself: Its cognate antigen has yet to be identified. No base quality values were provided; no much bigger clone lies one nucleotide off.

Peripheral blood CD8+ and CD4+ T cells from healthy donors, Susac syndrome patients and multiple sclerosis patients were profiled using high-throughput TCR beta sequencing. Susac syndrome patients met recently defined diagnostic criteria for definite or probable disease. Bulk CD8+ and CD4+ T cells were purified by magnetic negative isolation, while CD8+ TEMRA cells were enriched using FACS. Blood was drawn into EDTA tubes, processed within 24 hours, and PBMCs were isolated by density gradient centrifugation. PBMCs intended for TCR sequencing were frozen in liquid nitrogen and were later thawed in a 37 degrees C water bath. A purity of at least 90% was achieved for sorted or isolated CD4+, CD8+ and CD8+ TEMRA cells.

The chain is assembled from TRBV24-1 and TRBJ2-3, with TRBD1 perhaps the D gene, on 6 matching bases. Input material: CD4+ T cells from PBMCs. The sequence came from a human donor with Susac syndrome. The nucleotides read TGTGCCACCAGTGAAGCAGGGGCGGGAGATACGCAGTATTTT. The resulting protein is CATSEAGAGDTQYF.